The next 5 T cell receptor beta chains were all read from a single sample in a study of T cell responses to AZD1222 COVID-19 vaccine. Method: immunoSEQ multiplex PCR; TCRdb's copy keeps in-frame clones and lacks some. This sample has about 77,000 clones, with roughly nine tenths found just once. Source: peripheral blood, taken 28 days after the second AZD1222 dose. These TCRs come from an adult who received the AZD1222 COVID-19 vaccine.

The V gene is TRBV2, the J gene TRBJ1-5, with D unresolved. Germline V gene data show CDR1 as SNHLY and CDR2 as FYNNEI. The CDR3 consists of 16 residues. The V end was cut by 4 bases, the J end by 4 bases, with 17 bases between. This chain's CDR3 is CASSGWQNPSNQPQHF. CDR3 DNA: TGTGCCAGCAGTGGTTGGCAGAACCCATCGAATCAGCCCCAGCATTTT.

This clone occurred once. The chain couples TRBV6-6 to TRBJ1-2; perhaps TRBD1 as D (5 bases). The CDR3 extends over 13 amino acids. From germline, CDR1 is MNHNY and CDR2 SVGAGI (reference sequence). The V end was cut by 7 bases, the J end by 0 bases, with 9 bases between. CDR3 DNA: TGTGCCAGCACCCAACAGGCTAACTATGGCTACACCTTC. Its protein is CASTQQANYGYTF.

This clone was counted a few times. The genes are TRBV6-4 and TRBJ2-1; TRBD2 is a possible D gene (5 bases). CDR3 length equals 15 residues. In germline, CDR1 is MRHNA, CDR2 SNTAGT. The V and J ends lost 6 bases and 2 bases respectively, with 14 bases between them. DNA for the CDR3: TGTGCCAGCAGCGCTAGCCCTGTGCCCTACAATGAGCAGTTCTTC. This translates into CASSASPVPYNEQFF.

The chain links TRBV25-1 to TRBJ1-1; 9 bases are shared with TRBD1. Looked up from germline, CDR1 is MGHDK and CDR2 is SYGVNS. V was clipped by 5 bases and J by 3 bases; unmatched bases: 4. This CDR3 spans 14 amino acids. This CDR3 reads CASSPGQGYTEAFF. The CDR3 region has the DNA TGTGCCAGCAGTCCCGGACAGGGGTACACTGAAGCTTTCTTT.

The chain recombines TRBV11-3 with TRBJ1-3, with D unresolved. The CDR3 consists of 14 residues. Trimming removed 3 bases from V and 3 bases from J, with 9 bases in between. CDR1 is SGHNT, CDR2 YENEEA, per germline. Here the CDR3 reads CASSLSGIGNTIYF. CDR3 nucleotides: TGTGCCAGCAGCTTGTCGGGGATTGGAAACACCATATATTTT.